The TCR beta chain described here comes from a study of cytomegalovirus exposure and HLA in healthy donors. Turning to this clone: The antigen is not known.

Study-level findings and limits: At a 0.05 false discovery rate, a later analysis found 18,000 or so TCR beta sequences to be associated with HLA alleles. As a later analysis showed, a missense DCLRE1C variant was linked to trimming of TCR beta V- and J-genes.

Primers for the PCR totalled 60 Vbeta and 13 Jbeta. Authors' methods: The count from a later analysis was 70 million to 85 million unique TCR beta chains, about 10 million of them shared. The table came from immunoSEQ multiplex PCR; TCRdb's copy has only in-frame clones and leaves some out. V, J and clone size are those of that table, while D and trimming were read from the DNA. The table has approximately 160,000 clones, 65% to 70% seen once. Per the germline V gene, CDR1 is SGHTA and CDR2 is FQGNSA. CDR3 size: 17 residues. Trimming cost V 0 bases and J 4 bases; bases outside gene matches: 9. The J gene is TRBJ2-3, the V gene TRBV7-2; 8 bases are shared with TRBD2. The sequence came from a woman under 30 in good health and CMV-seropositive. Sequencing was carried out using PBMCs. The CDR3 loop is CASSLAVVAGSSDTQYF. The CDR3 coding sequence is TGTGCCAGCAGCTTAGCTGTGGTAGCGGGGAGCTCAGATACGCAGTATTTT.